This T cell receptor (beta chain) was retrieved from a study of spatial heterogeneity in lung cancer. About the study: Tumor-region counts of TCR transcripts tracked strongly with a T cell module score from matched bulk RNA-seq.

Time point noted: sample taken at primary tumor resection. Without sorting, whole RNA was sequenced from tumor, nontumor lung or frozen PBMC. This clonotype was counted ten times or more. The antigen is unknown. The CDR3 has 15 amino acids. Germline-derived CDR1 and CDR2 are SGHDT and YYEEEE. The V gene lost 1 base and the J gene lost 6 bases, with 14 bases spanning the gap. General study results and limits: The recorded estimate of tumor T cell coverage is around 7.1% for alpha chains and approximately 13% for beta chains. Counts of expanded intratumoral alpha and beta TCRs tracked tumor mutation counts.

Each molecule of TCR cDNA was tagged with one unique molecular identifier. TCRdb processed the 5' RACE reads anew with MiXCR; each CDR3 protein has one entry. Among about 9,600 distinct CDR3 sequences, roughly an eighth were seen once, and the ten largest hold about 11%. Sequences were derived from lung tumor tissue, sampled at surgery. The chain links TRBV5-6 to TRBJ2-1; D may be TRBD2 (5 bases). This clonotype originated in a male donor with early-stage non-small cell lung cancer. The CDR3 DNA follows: TGTGCCAGCAGCTTGCGGGGATGGGGTGTCAATGAGCAGTTCTTC. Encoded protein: CASSLRGWGVNEQFF. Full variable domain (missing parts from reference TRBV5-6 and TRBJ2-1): DAGVTQSPTHLIKTRGQQVTLRCSPKSGHDTVSWYQQALGQGPQFIFQYYEEEERQRGNFPDRFSGHQFPNYSSELNVNALLLGDSALYLCASSLRGWGVNEQFFGPGTRLTVL.